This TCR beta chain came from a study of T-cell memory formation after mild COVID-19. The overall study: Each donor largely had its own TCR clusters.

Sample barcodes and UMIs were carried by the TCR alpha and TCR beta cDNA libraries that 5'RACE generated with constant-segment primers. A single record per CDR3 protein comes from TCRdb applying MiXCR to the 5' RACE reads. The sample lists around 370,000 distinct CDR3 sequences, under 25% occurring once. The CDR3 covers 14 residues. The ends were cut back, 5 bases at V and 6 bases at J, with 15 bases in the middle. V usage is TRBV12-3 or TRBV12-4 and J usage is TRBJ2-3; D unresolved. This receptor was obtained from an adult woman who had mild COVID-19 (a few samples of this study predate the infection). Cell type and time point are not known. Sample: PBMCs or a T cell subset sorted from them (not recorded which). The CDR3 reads CASSGGARADTQYF. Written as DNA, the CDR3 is TGTGCCAGCAGTGGTGGCGCCCGGGCGGATACGCAGTATTTT.